The following is a T cell receptor (beta chain) sequence with its context. Its matching antigen is unknown. Positive CCR7 selection of CD45RO-negative cells yielded the naive CD8 cells, and terminally differentiated effector memory CD45RA+ cells were excluded. The sample originates from a study of shared clonotypes between healthy human individuals. Germline-derived CDR1 and CDR2 are LNHNV and YYDKDF (reference sequence). The trim removed 3 bases at V and 4 bases at J, leaving 3 bases unmatched. The CDR3 spans 14 residues. Only in-frame clones appear in the TCRdb table, and some are missing; sequencing was by immunoSEQ multiplex PCR. The sample holds 2 million to 2.5 million clones, roughly 91% seen once. Study-wide points: Shared clonotypes: about 5% naive CD4, about 3.5% naive CD8, about 2.5% memory CD4, around 0.4% memory CD8. Depth was large, yet rarefaction showed that sorted-subset sequencing was incomplete.

This chain links TRBV15 with TRBJ2-5; 9 bases agree with TRBD1. This receptor was identified in a man between 18 and 29 years old in good health. Some clones in this sample may be carry-over from other donors' samples. Sequenced: naive CD8+ T cells from PBMCs. CDR3 protein: CATSRPDRGETQYF. The CDR3 bases are TGTGCCACCAGCAGGCCGGACAGGGGAGAGACCCAGTACTTC.